This T cell receptor beta chain was observed in a study of blood T cell repertoires in COVID-19. Study summary: Acute and convalescent COVID-19 specimens originated in the United States, Italy and Spain.

The method was immunoSEQ multiplex PCR; TCRdb's version includes in-frame clones alone and lacks a portion of them. The table shows around 170,000 clones, with 86% occurring only once. Germline CDR1 and CDR2: MGHDK and SYGVNS. Trimming left V 4 bases short and J 4 bases short, with 10 bases between. The CDR3 has 13 amino acids. The sequence derives from a woman in her twenties or thirties with active or convalescent COVID-19. This rearrangement joins TRBV25-1 to TRBJ1-1, with unresolved D. The sample comprised peripheral blood. CDR3 loop: CASSVLDTTEAFF. As DNA, the CDR3 is TGTGCCAGCAGTGTCCTTGACACCACTGAAGCTTTCTTT.